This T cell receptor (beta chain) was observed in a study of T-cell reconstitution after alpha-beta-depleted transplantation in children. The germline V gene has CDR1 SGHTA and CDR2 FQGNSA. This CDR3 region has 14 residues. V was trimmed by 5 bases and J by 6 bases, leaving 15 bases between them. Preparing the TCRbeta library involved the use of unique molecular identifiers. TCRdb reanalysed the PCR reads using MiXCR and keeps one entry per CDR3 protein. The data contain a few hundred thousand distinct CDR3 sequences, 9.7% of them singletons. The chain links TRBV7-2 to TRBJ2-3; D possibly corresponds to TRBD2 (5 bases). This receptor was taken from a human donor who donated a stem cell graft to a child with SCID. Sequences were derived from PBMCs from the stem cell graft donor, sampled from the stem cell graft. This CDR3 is CASSPSWGADTQYF. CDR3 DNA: TGTGCCAGCAGCCCCAGCTGGGGAGCGGATACGCAGTATTTT.